The 5 T cell receptor beta chains listed next were all sequenced from one sample in a study of T cells after yellow fever vaccination. MiXCR, applied by TCRdb to the 5' RACE reads, yields one record per CDR3 protein. This table holds about 630,000 distinct CDR3 sequences, approximately 13% found once. This material consisted of PBMCs, taken on the day of the yellow fever booster vaccination. The receptors were gathered from a man aged 25-45 years who received the YFV17D yellow fever vaccine.

The rearrangement links TRBV3-1 to TRBJ1-5; D call uncertain. Trimming stripped 10 bases from V and 11 bases from J, with 21 bases between. Looked up from germline, CDR1 is LGHDT and CDR2 is YNNKEL (reference sequence). This CDR3 contains 13 residues. This CDR3 is CATCQQVTRTQHF. CDR3 DNA: TGTGCCACCTGCCAGCAGGTCACTCGGACCCAGCATTTT.

In its sample, this clonotype was seen many times. J is TRBJ2-7 and V is TRBV12-3 or TRBV12-4; 8 nucleotides match TRBD2. The CDR3 spans 15 residues. J gave up 0 bases and V 6 bases, and 7 bases lay outside the gene matches. This CDR3 reads CASSLAGSNSYEQYF. The CDR3 DNA reads TGTGCCAGCAGCCTAGCGGGCTCGAACTCCTACGAGCAGTACTTC.

In its sample, this clonotype was seen a few times. The rearrangement uses TRBV6-2 or TRBV6-3 and TRBJ2-7; TRBD2 is a possible D gene (6 bases). V dropped 0 bases and J dropped 4 bases, with 13 bases sitting between them. The CDR3 is 15 residues long. Germline assignment: CDR1 MNHEY and CDR2 SVGEGT. The CDR3 DNA sequence: TGTGCCAGCAGTTACTCGATGGGACTGGGTTACGAGCAGTACTTC. Protein: CASSYSMGLGYEQYF.

The CDR3 coding sequence is TGTGCCAGCAGCTTAACCTGGGGGGCCGAGACCCAGTACTTC. It is translated as CASSLTWGAETQYF. The V gene is TRBV7-2, the J gene TRBJ2-5; D may correspond to TRBD1 or TRBD2 (6 bases each). The CDR3 covers 14 residues. Germline assignment: CDR1 SGHTA and CDR2 FQGNSA. V lost 2 bases and J lost 5, with 12 bases in between.

The V call is TRBV20-1, the J call TRBJ2-7; D could derive from TRBD1 or TRBD2 (5 bases each). The CDR3 sequence is 14 residues long. V was clipped by 7 bases and J by 2 bases, with 18 bases between them. Germline CDR1 reads DFQATT; CDR2 reads SNEGSKA (reference sequence). The DNA of the CDR3 is TGCAGTGGAGAGGAAGTCGGGACCGCCTACGAGCAGTACTTC. Protein sequence: CSGEEVGTAYEQYF.